This T cell receptor beta chain was retrieved from a study of blood T cell repertoires in COVID-19. Germline loops: CDR1 ENHRY, CDR2 SYGVKD. Trimming shortened V by 3 bases and J by 0 bases, and 9 bases separated the two germline ends. There are 15 residues in the CDR3. Sequenced by immunoSEQ multiplex PCR; TCRdb stores in-frame clones only, minus some. Among more than 90,000 clones, around 67% were seen once, and the ten largest hold about 22%. This TCR was sampled from a woman in her sixties in a cohort sampled during active or convalescent COVID-19. Sample: peripheral blood. The chain links TRBV10-3 to TRBJ2-1; D might be TRBD1 (6 bases). The CDR3 region has the DNA TGTGCCATCAGTGACAGGGGCGGCTCCTACAATGAGCAGTTCTTC. It yields the protein CAISDRGGSYNEQFF.